A single sample is the source of the 20 T cell receptor beta chains below, sequenced in a study of metastatic and nonmetastatic thyroid tumors. Treatment of any kind had been given to no patient before thyroid surgery. TCRdb reanalyzed the PCR reads with MiXCR. Seen here are 30,000 to 40,000 clones, over 15% observed once, and the top ten hold 9.5% to 15%. The specimen sequenced was blood. The receptors originated from a male donor with papillary thyroid cancer or a benign thyroid nodule (not recorded which). Some clones in this sample may be carry-over from other donors' samples.

This clone turned up a few times. CDR3 nucleotides: TGTGCTACTACGGAGGGACTATCCTACGAGCAGTACTTC. It yields the protein CATTEGLSYEQYF. The gene calls are TRBV28 and TRBJ2-7; 7 nucleotides agree with TRBD2. Looked up from germline, CDR1 is MDHEN and CDR2 is SYDVKM. CDR3 size: 13 residues.

CDR3 amino acids: CATASGQNNSPLHF. The CDR3 DNA is TGTGCCACCGCTTCGGGGCAAAATAATTCACCCCTCCACTTT. The chain has TRBV6-1 and TRBJ1-6, with D tentatively TRBD1 (5 bases). The germline CDR1 and CDR2 sequences are MNHNS and SASEGT. The V end lost 10 bases, the J end lost 5 bases, and 15 bases lay between the germline ends. The CDR3 totals 14 residues.

This clone occurred many times. This chain connects TRBV12-3 or TRBV12-4 to TRBJ1-2; D is unresolved. CDR3 length: 13 amino acids. The V and J ends lost 4 bases and 5 bases respectively, with 11 bases between them. CDR3 in DNA: TGTGCCAGCAGTTCTCAGTTGGGGTATGGCTACACCTTC. Encoded protein: CASSSQLGYGYTF.

The chain is built from TRBV6-1 and TRBJ2-2, with D uncertain. The CDR3 consists of 16 residues. Trimming took 0 bases from V and 5 from J, leaving 13 bases between them. The germline CDR1 and CDR2 sequences are MNHNS and SASEGT. CDR3 sequence (DNA): TGTGCCAGCAGTGAAGCAAATTTCAACCCAACCGGGGAGCTGTTTTTT. Translated, it gives CASSEANFNPTGELFF.

Only a few counts were recorded for this clone. This sequence may be a read error, since a much larger clone differs from it by one base. This chain joins TRBV18 and TRBJ2-1; TRBD2 matches at 7 bases. The junction had 15 bases not matched to a gene; V was cut back by 3 bases and J by 10 bases. Germline V gene data show CDR1 as KGHSH and CDR2 as LQKENI. The CDR3 length is 16 residues. The CDR3 loop reads CASSPANQGLDVEQFF. The CDR3 DNA sequence: TGTGCCAGCTCACCCGCCAACCAAGGACTAGACGTCGAGCAGTTCTTC. Full variable domain (rest looked up from reference TRBV18 and TRBJ2-1): NAGVMQNPRHLVRRRGQEARLRCSPMKGHSHVYWYRQLPEEGLKFMVYLQKENIIDESGMPKERFSAEFPKEGPSILRIQQVVRGDSAAYFCASSPANQGLDVEQFFGPGTRLTVL.

V usage is TRBV6-1 and J usage is TRBJ2-1; D tentatively reads TRBD1 or TRBD2 (5 bases each). CDR1 and CDR2 (germline): MNHNS, SASEGT. The V gene lost 2 bases and the J gene lost 7 bases, with 12 bases spanning the gap. This CDR3 is 14 amino acids long. In DNA form, the CDR3 reads TGTGCCAGCAGTGAATTGGGGGAAGAGAATGAGCAGTTCTTC. This translates into CASSELGEENEQFF.

J is TRBJ2-1 and V is TRBV11-2, with 8 positions matching TRBD1. After removal of 3 bases from V and 9 bases from J, the junction contained 16 bases not matched to a gene. This CDR3 is 17 amino acids long. The germline CDR1 and CDR2 sequences are SGHAT and FQNNGV. The CDR3, as DNA: TGTGCCAGCAGCTTTGGTAGGGGCCGGACAGGGTTATTTGAGCAGTTCTTC. It is translated as CASSFGRGRTGLFEQFF.

The CDR3 coding sequence is TGCAGTGCTAGAGATTGGAGGGGAGGGGGACAGCCCCAGCATTTT. This encodes CSARDWRGGGQPQHF. The chain couples TRBV20-1 to TRBJ1-5; tentatively, D is TRBD1 (6 bases). Trimming took off 0 bases at V and 7 bases at J, with 16 bases between the two ends. This CDR3 has 15 residues. Germline V gene lookup returns CDR1 DFQATT and CDR2 SNEGSKA (reference sequence).

This clone has at least ten counts. The rearrangement joins TRBV27 to TRBJ2-7; D is unclear. V gave up 3 bases and J gave up 6 bases, with 18 bases separating them. CDR1 is MNHEY, CDR2 SMNVEV, per germline (reference sequence). The length of the CDR3 is 15 residues. The CDR3 loop is CASSFFVTAVSEQYF. CDR3 nucleotides: TGTGCCAGCAGTTTTTTCGTTACCGCTGTTTCCGAGCAGTACTTC.

Many counts were recorded for this clone. The chain couples TRBV6-1 to TRBJ2-3; possible D gene TRBD1, 5 bases. There are 14 residues in the CDR3. Trimming pared 6 bases from V and 4 bases from J, leaving 14 bases between. Germline V gene data show CDR1 as MNHNS and CDR2 as SASEGT. The CDR3 DNA is TGTGCCAGCAGAAGGCAGGGAAGGTCAGATACGCAGTATTTT. Translation: CASRRQGRSDTQYF.

A note on this clone: A read error may be the cause here, since a much bigger clone is one base away. This rearrangement joins TRBV4-3 to TRBJ1-3; possibly TRBD1 for D (5 bases). Trimming pared 0 bases from V and 8 bases from J, leaving 14 bases between. In germline, CDR1 is LGHNA, CDR2 YSLEER. This CDR3 contains 15 residues. The CDR3 nucleotides read TGCGCCAGCAGCCAAGATTTTTGGGGGTCAGACACCATATATTTT. It codes for CASSQDFWGSDTIYF.

The V gene is TRBV6-5, the J gene TRBJ2-1, with D possibly being TRBD1 (6 bases). Germline CDR1 is MNHEY and CDR2 is SVGAGI. The CDR3 contains 15 residues. V lost 0 bases and J lost 3, with 9 bases in between. The CDR3 nucleotides are TGTGCCAGCAGTTACTCCGTGACAGGCTACAATGAGCAGTTCTTC. As protein: CASSYSVTGYNEQFF.

This clone was detected a few times. A clone one base away is much larger, so this may be a read error. The chain employs TRBV9 and TRBJ2-5; weak D call: TRBD2 (6 bases). Germline CDR1 and CDR2: SGDLS and YYNGEE. This CDR3 is 13 amino acids long. As DNA, the CDR3 is TGTGCCAGCAGAGGGGACTTAGAAGAGACCCGGTACTTC. Translated: CASRGDLEETRYF. Together with reference TRBV9 and TRBJ2-5, the CDR3 gives the full variable domain: DSGVTQTPKHLITATGQRVTLRCSPRSGDLSVYWYQQSLDQGLQFLIQYYNGEERAKGNILERFSAQQFPDLHSELNLSSLELGDSALYFCASRGDLEETRYFGPGTRLLVL.

In the case of this clone: This clone may be a read error of a much larger clone one base away. The CDR3 reads CASIPGPYYEQYF. The CDR3 nucleotides are TGTGCCAGCATCCCCGGACCTTACTACGAGCAGTACTTC. This chain links TRBV7-2 with TRBJ2-7; no definite D call. V lost 7 bases, J lost 3 bases, and 13 bases lay in between. The germline V gene has CDR1 SGHTA and CDR2 FQGNSA. The CDR3 extends over 13 amino acids.

By share, this clone ranks as medium-sized. The V gene is TRBV6-1, the J gene TRBJ2-7; TRBD2 is a possible D gene (6 bases). Germline CDR1 MNHNS, CDR2 SASEGT. V was cut by 5 bases and J by 0 bases, with 11 bases left in between. The CDR3 loop spans 14 amino acids. DNA of the CDR3: TGTGCCAGCAGTCAAGACGGGAGCTCCTACGAGCAGTACTTC. Its translation is CASSQDGSSYEQYF.

The rearrangement uses TRBV9 and TRBJ2-3, with 7 bases lining up with TRBD2. The germline gives CDR1 SGDLS, CDR2 YYNGEE. Trimming at V came to 0 bases and at J to 4 bases, leaving 5 bases not matched to a gene. The CDR3 sequence is 15 residues long. The chain's CDR3 is CASSVGGRAPDTQYF. DNA for the CDR3: TGTGCCAGCAGCGTAGGTGGGAGGGCCCCAGATACGCAGTATTTT.

At least ten counts were recorded for this clone. A much larger clone is a single base away; this may be a read error. The CDR3 protein is CASQIRGFKIYGYTF. The DNA of the CDR3 is TGTGCCAGCCAAATCCGGGGGTTTAAGATCTATGGCTACACCTTC. This chain uses TRBV2 with TRBJ1-2; D might be TRBD1 (5 bases). Germline V lookup: CDR1 SNHLY, CDR2 FYNNEI. V shed 8 bases and J shed 4 bases, with 20 bases lying between them. CDR3 size: 15 residues.

Comments on this clone: Sequence at one end of the junction differs from germline and may be a read error. This chain connects TRBV6-1 to TRBJ1-5; D might be TRBD1 (6 bases). Germline-derived CDR1 and CDR2 are MNHNS and SASEGT. This CDR3 is built from 15 residues. Written as DNA, the CDR3 is TGTACCAGCCTACAGGGTCGGAATAGCAATCAGCCCCAGCATTTT. It specifies CTSLQGRNSNQPQHF.

The gene calls are TRBV11-2 and TRBJ2-5, with D perhaps given as TRBD1 or TRBD2 (5 bases each). V gave up 5 bases and J gave up 7 bases, with 11 bases separating them. The length of the CDR3 is 12 residues. From germline, CDR1 is SGHAT and CDR2 FQNNGV. The CDR3 loop reads CASSLAGATQYF. The CDR3 DNA sequence: TGTGCCAGCAGCCTCGCCGGGGCGACCCAGTACTTC.

Only a few counts were recorded for this clone. The chain recombines TRBV6-5 with TRBJ2-1; D might be TRBD2 (6 bases). Germline V gives CDR1 MNHEY, CDR2 SVGAGI. The V end lost 4 bases, the J end lost 8 bases, and 9 bases lay between the germline ends. This CDR3 contains 12 residues. The CDR3 DNA is TGTGCCAGCAGTTCACCGGGGGATGAGCAGTTCTTC. Its protein is CASSSPGDEQFF.